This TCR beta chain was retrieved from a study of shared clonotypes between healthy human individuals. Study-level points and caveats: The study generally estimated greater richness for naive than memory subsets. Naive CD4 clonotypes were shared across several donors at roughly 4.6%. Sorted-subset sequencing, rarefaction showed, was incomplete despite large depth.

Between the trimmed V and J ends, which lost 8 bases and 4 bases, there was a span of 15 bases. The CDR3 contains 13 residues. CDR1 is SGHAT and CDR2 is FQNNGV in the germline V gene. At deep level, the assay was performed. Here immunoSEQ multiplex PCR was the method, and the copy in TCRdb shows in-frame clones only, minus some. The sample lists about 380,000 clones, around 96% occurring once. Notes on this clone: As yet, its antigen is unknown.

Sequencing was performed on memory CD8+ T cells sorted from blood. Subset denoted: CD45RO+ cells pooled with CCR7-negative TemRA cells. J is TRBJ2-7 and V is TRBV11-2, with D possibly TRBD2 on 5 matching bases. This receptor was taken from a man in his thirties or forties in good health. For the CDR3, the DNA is TGTGCCAGCGGAAAACATAGCGAATACGAGCAGTACTTC. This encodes CASGKHSEYEQYF.